The text below deals with one T cell receptor (beta chain). The antigen is undetermined. Germline values: CDR1 MNHEY, CDR2 SVGEGT. V shed 2 bases and J shed 0 bases, with 10 bases lying between them. This CDR3 is built from 15 residues. A CD8+CD4-CCR7+CD45RA+ phenotype served as the sorting definition for naive CD8 T cells. The sample belongs to a study of molecular identifiers for immune sequencing clone quantification. Study-level findings and limits: More than 98% of effector molecules, versus under 1% of naive-cell molecules, belonged to clones above 20 RNA copies.

Bulk libraries came from a prior protocol with listed TCR primers. TCRdb re-analysed the PCR reads in MiXCR, keeping a single row per CDR3 protein. Among approximately 97,000 distinct CDR3 sequences listed, about 35% were seen once. V and J are TRBV6-2 or TRBV6-3 and TRBJ1-1; weak D call: TRBD1 (5 bases). The TCR comes from a human donor in good health. Some libraries in this study had Jurkat cell RNA spiked in. Sequenced: naive CD8+ T cells from blood, with Jurkat cell RNA spiked in. Sample subset: FACS-sorted CD8+CD4-CCR7+CD45RA+ naive T cells. The CDR3 loop reads CASSYGSDMNTEAFF. For the CDR3, the DNA is TGTGCCAGCAGTTACGGTTCGGACATGAACACTGAAGCTTTCTTT.